This T cell receptor (beta chain) is from a study of blood T cell repertoires in COVID-19. The wider study: Samples of COVID-19 (acute and convalescent) were obtained from the United States, Italy and Spain.

This CDR3 spans 14 amino acids. Trimming cost V 5 bases and J 10 bases; bases outside gene matches: 7. The germline gives CDR1 MNHEY, CDR2 SMNVEV (reference sequence). Participants had their cohort set by participant-reported clinical history. In the original workflow: Amplification of reference gene primers provided the estimated nucleated cell counts. Profiled with immunoSEQ multiplex PCR; TCRdb holds only in-frame clones, not every one. Clone size and the V and J calls come from that table; the DNA yielded D and trimming. This sample has about 220,000 clones, with approximately 86% found just once.

Sequencing was done on a sample of PBMCs or T cells enriched from blood (not recorded which). The V gene is TRBV27, the J gene TRBJ1-6; 8 bases line up with TRBD1. The sequence came from a woman aged 50 to 60 with acute COVID-19. The CDR3 loop is CASSQGQGMSPLHF. CDR3 coding DNA: TGTGCCAGCAGTCAAGGACAGGGAATGTCACCCCTCCACTTT.